This T cell receptor beta chain was recorded in a study of OX40 agonist ivuxolimab in advanced cancers. Study at large: All patients had ivuxolimab intravenously every 2 weeks at 0.01 to 10 mg/kg. Participants, 80% to 90% male, averaged roughly 60 years of age, ranging from roughly 20 to 85.

Here immunoSEQ multiplex PCR was the method, and the copy in TCRdb shows in-frame clones only, minus some. The sample contains under 95,000 clones, 86% of which appear only once. Points from the study as a whole: Determination of antigen specificity was not performed for the expanded peripheral T cells. CD4+ and CD8+ T cells in blood underwent clonal expansion by week 6 at 0.1 to 3.0 mg/kg.

Notes on this clone: Its antigen is undetermined. Additional DNA sequences in this sample encode the identical CDR3.

The sequence was collected from an adult with an advanced solid tumor such as melanoma, head and neck, liver or kidney cancer. The sample was CD4+ or CD8+ T cells sorted from blood, taken in a trial of the OX40 agonist ivuxolimab.

CDR3 coding DNA: TGCAGCGTGGACAGGGGCAGGGAGCAGTACTTC. Translated: CSVDRGREQYF. The chain is built from TRBV29-1 and TRBJ2-7; 9 bases are shared with TRBD1. Trimming cost V 6 bases and J 7 bases; bases outside gene matches: 4. The V gene's germline CDR1 is SQVTM and CDR2 ANQGSEA. CDR3 length: 11 residues.